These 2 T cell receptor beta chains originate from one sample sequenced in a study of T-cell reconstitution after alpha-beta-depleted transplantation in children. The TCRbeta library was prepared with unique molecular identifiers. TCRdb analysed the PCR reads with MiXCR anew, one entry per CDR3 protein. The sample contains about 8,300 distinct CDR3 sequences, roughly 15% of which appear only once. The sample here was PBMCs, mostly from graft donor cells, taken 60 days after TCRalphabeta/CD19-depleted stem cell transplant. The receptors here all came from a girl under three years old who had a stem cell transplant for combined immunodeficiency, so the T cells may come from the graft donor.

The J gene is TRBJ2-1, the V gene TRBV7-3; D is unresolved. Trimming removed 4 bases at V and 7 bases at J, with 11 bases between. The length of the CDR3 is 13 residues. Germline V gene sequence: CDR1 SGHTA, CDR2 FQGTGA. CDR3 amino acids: CASSSNPPNEQFF. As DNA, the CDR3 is TGTGCCAGCAGCTCCAACCCGCCTAATGAGCAGTTCTTC.

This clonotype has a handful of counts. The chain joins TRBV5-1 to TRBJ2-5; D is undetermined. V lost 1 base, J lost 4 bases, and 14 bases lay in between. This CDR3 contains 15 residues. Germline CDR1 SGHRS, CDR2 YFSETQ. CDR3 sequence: CASSLRVTTGETQYF. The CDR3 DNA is TGCGCCAGCAGCTTGAGGGTAACGACGGGAGAGACCCAGTACTTC.